This T cell receptor (beta chain) was found in a study of memory CD4+ T cells and cytomegalovirus serostatus (dated by TCRdb to about 2019). With respect to the entire study: A total of some 35 healthy Belgian adults, of whom 9 were CMV seropositive and 24 were CMV seronegative, were included in the cohort. The study sequenced CD4+ memory TCRbeta repertoires of a Belgian cohort with known cytomegalovirus serostatus to replicate a published TCR-based CMV serostatus classifier.

A FACSAria II was used to sort memory CD4+ T cells, defined as single viable CD3+CD4+CD8-CD45RO+ cells. CMV serostatus was determined using a Roche Elecsys assay that detects serum IgG against CMV pp150, pp28, p38 and p52. Following thawing, total CD4+ T cells were enriched through positive selection using CD4 magnetic microbeads. The samples came from a different study that was designed specifically to examine the CD4+ T cell memory repertoire. Peripheral blood mononuclear cells were isolated and cryopreserved according to standard operating procedures, and serum was stored at -80 degrees C. Staining used CD3-PerCP (BW264/56), CD4-APC (RPA-T4), CD45RO-PE (UCHT1) and CD8-Pacific Orange (3B5) antibodies, with Sytox blue excluding non-viable cells. Genomic DNA was extracted from sorted cells with the Quick-DNA Microprep Kit. Amplification of TCRbeta DNA was done with the immunoSEQ hsTCRbeta kit, following the protocol from the manufacturer. An Illumina MiSeq instrument was used to sequence the TCRbeta libraries. In the paper's pipeline: After out-of-frame sequences were removed, 2 million to 2.5 million distinct TCRbeta sequences remained, averaging about 66,813 per individual. Each individual was scored according to the count of roughly 160 previously reported CMV-associated TCRbeta sequences and the total productive distinct TCRbeta count. A beta-binomial model was reimplemented in Python, and scikit-learn random forests with default parameters were trained on US cohort data. Classifier performance on the Belgian cohort was reported as the median AUC with percentile confidence intervals calculated over 10,000 bootstrap iterations. Drawn from immuneACCESS, this table holds only the in-frame rearrangements with V and J called that TCRdb kept. Clones are partly lost; checked studies trace under half to an unresolved V gene and leave the rest unexplained. Clone size and V and J calls were adopted from that table, with D and trimming inferred from the DNA. Within this sample are about 50,000 clones, with 65% to 85% of them counted one time only. The ten largest clones take up roughly 0.54% of the sample.

The study at large found these results: CMV serostatus prediction reached a median bootstrapped AUC of 0.95 with the original framework and 0.91 with a US-trained random forest. The results were read as suggesting that the CMV-associated TCR signature is, for the most part, present in the CD4+ memory repertoire. Of fewer than 200 previously reported CMV-associated TCRbeta sequences, approximately 70 appeared in the CD4+ memory repertoires, each in one to five individuals. The original-framework classifier achieved a median bootstrapped AUC of around 0.95 with a 95% CI of 0.76-1.00 on the Belgian cohort. Only CD4+CD45RO+ memory cells were sequenced, unlike the original study, which covered naive and memory CD4+ and CD8+ populations.

This clone qualifies as medium-sized (0.01 to 0.1%). The specificity of this receptor is unknown. There are no base qualities to consult, and no much larger clone falls within one base. The sequence was obtained from an adult in good health and CMV-seronegative. Sequenced: memory CD4+ T cells from blood.

The encoded CDR3 is CASSQEVPGAGTYEQYF. The DNA sequence follows: TGCGCCAGCAGCCAAGAAGTCCCGGGGGCTGGGACCTACGAGCAGTACTTC. The rearranged segments are TRBV4-1 and TRBJ2-7; the D gene may be TRBD1 or TRBD2, since each aligns over 6 bases. Including cysteine and phenylalanine, the CDR3 has 17 amino acids. Kept here is only the CDR3 DNA, which spans 51 bases and is read in frame from base 1. From a lookup of the germline V gene, CDR1 and CDR2 are MGHRA and YSYEKL. The V and J ends are trimmed by 0 bases and 2 bases, leaving 17 bases between them.